These 25 T cell receptor beta chains came from one sample sequenced in a study of cytotoxic CD8 clonotypes in ibrutinib-treated CLL. The table came from immunoSEQ multiplex PCR; TCRdb's copy has only in-frame clones and leaves some out. The table lists fewer than 400,000 clones, roughly 67% of them singletons. The sample was PBMCs, taken after 36 months of ibrutinib treatment. The source of these receptors is a human donor with chronic lymphocytic leukemia.

In this sample, this clone turned up a few times. V usage is TRBV6-6 and J usage is TRBJ2-1; no clear D gene. Per the germline V gene, CDR1 is MNHNY and CDR2 is SVGAGI (reference sequence). This CDR3 spans 12 amino acids. Between the trimmed V and J ends, which lost 2 bases and 7 bases, there was a span of 6 bases. The CDR3 region has the DNA TGTGCCAGCAGTTACGTCCGGAATGAGCAGTTCTTC. This gives the protein CASSYVRNEQFF.

The chain links TRBV7-2 to TRBJ2-3; 7 bases match TRBD2. This CDR3 has 15 residues. V was pared by 6 bases and J by 1 base, with 7 bases of the junction left unmatched. The germline V gene has CDR1 SGHTA and CDR2 FQGNSA. The CDR3 sequence is CASSQLASGTDTQYF. CDR3 nucleotide sequence: TGTGCCAGCAGTCAACTAGCGTCAGGCACAGATACGCAGTATTTT.

The chain carries TRBV7-3 and TRBJ1-1; D is perhaps TRBD1 (6 bases). The length of the CDR3 is 15 residues. V shed 2 bases and J shed 1 base, with 11 bases lying between them. Germline CDR1 SGHTA, CDR2 FQGTGA. CDR3 nucleotide sequence: TGTGCCAGCAGCTTAGCAGGGGTCAGGAACACTGAAGCTTTCTTT. This sequence encodes CASSLAGVRNTEAFF.

The chain employs TRBV5-1 and TRBJ2-7, with D possibly TRBD2 on 6 matching bases. Deletions cut 4 bases from V and 3 bases from J, with 11 bases between. Germline assignment: CDR1 SGHRS and CDR2 YFSETQ. The CDR3 is 13 residues long. The CDR3 DNA reads as TGCGCCAGCAGCGCCTTCGGGAGCTACGAGCAGTACTTC. This sequence encodes CASSAFGSYEQYF.

The count of this clone is one. The chain couples TRBV7-8 to TRBJ1-5; D uncertain. Deletions cut 2 bases from V and 3 bases from J, with 14 bases between. The length of the CDR3 is 16 residues. Germline CDR1 reads SGHVS; CDR2 reads FQNEAQ. The CDR3: CASSLWAGADNQPQHF. CDR3 sequence (DNA): TGTGCCAGCAGCTTATGGGCGGGCGCCGACAATCAGCCCCAGCATTTT. Drawing the rest from reference TRBV7-8 and TRBJ1-5, the complete variable domain is GAGVSQSPRYKVAKRGQDVALRCDPISGHVSLFWYQQALGQGPEFLTYFQNEAQLDKSGLPSDRFFAERPEGSVSTLKIQRTQQEDSAVYLCASSLWAGADNQPQHFGDGTRLSIL.

This chain uses TRBV4-3 with TRBJ2-7, with unresolved D. V gave up 0 bases and J gave up 3 bases, with 12 bases separating them. The germline CDR1 and CDR2 sequences are LGHNA and YSLEER. This CDR3 comprises 15 residues. The chain's CDR3 is CASSQDLAVFYEQYF. As DNA, the CDR3 is TGCGCCAGCAGCCAAGATCTCGCGGTTTTCTACGAGCAGTACTTC.

The chain employs TRBV7-6 and TRBJ2-5, with TRBD2 matching 7 bases. From germline, CDR1 is SGHVS and CDR2 FNYEAQ. CDR3 size: 15 residues. Unmatched junction bases numbered 6, after V lost 1 base and J lost 4 bases. The CDR3 protein is CASSLGAGVRETQYF. The CDR3 DNA reads TGTGCCAGCAGCTTAGGGGCGGGAGTGCGAGAGACCCAGTACTTC.

This clone was detected a few times. V and J are TRBV4-1 and TRBJ2-5; D ambiguous. CDR1 and CDR2 (germline): MGHRA, YSYEKL. V was trimmed by 1 base and J by 5 bases, leaving 8 bases between them. The CDR3 covers 13 residues. The CDR3, as DNA: TGCGCCAGCAGCCAAGCCAGGATGGAGACCCAGTACTTC. This gives the protein CASSQARMETQYF.

This clone was seen more than once but under ten times. The chain couples TRBV6-5 to TRBJ1-4; D is unresolved. CDR3 length equals 13 residues. Germline V gives CDR1 MNHEY, CDR2 SVGAGI. V lost 6 bases and J lost 8, with 13 bases in between. The DNA of the CDR3 is TGTGCCAGCAGGGCCGGGCTCGAGGAAAAACTGTTTTTT. The encoded protein is CASRAGLEEKLFF.

The chain is built from TRBV4-3 and TRBJ2-7, with 7 positions matching TRBD2. This CDR3 is 14 amino acids long. The germline gives CDR1 LGHNA, CDR2 YSLEER. J lost 2 bases, V lost 1 base, and 2 bases had no gene match. The CDR3 DNA sequence: TGCGCCAGCAGCCAAGGGAGCGGGGCCTACGAGCAGTACTTC. It encodes CASSQGSGAYEQYF.

The CDR3 here is CASSLGVSGANVLTF. For the CDR3, the DNA is TGTGCCAGCAGCTTGGGGGTCTCTGGGGCCAACGTCCTGACTTTC. The J gene is TRBJ2-6, the V gene TRBV7-2, with D perhaps TRBD1 or TRBD2 (5 bases each). The germline CDR1 and CDR2 sequences are SGHTA and FQGNSA. Trimming stripped 3 bases from V and 0 bases from J, with 6 bases between. This CDR3 contains 15 residues.

Comments on this clone: Germline and junction disagree at one end, which may indicate a read error. The J gene is TRBJ2-7, the V gene TRBV28; D uncertain. This CDR3 is built from 12 residues. Germline V CDR1 and CDR2: MDHEN, SYDVKM. The CDR3 sequence is CASSPPGTTLGF. DNA of the CDR3: TGTGCCAGCAGCCCGCCGGGTACAACCTTGGGATTC.

The V gene is TRBV15, the J gene TRBJ2-1, with 12 bases matching TRBD2. There are 16 residues in the CDR3. The V segment lost 0 bases and the J segment 6 bases; nucleotides outside the gene matches: 3. The V gene's germline CDR1 is LNHNV and CDR2 YYDKDF (reference sequence). CDR3 in amino acids: CATSRDPSGGANEQFF. CDR3 sequence (DNA): TGTGCCACCAGCAGAGATCCTAGCGGGGGGGCCAATGAGCAGTTCTTC.

This clone was recorded a few times. The chain links TRBV11-2 to TRBJ2-7; unclear D gene. This CDR3 comprises 12 residues. The V gene's germline CDR1 is SGHAT and CDR2 FQNNGV. Trimming removed 6 bases at V and 2 bases at J, with 8 bases between. CDR3 nucleotide sequence: TGTGCCAGCAGTCCAAAGGCCTACGAGCAGTACTTC. Translated: CASSPKAYEQYF.

This clone has just a few counts. The chain recombines TRBV2 with TRBJ1-2; TRBD1 aligns across 8 bases. Trimming removed 9 bases from V and 1 base from J; junction bases left unmatched: 7. The CDR3 contains 14 residues. From germline, CDR1 is SNHLY and CDR2 FYNNEI. The CDR3 sequence is CASTRDRYNYGYTF. CDR3 DNA: TGTGCCAGTACTAGGGACAGGTATAACTATGGCTACACCTTC.

The chain couples TRBV18 to TRBJ1-2; D is uncertain. The length of the CDR3 is 17 residues. V was cut by 1 base and J by 0 bases, with 15 bases left in between. The germline V gene has CDR1 KGHSH and CDR2 LQKENI. The CDR3 loop is CASSPLSPGNPNYGYTF. Here the CDR3 DNA reads TGTGCCAGCTCACCACTCTCTCCGGGGAACCCTAACTATGGCTACACCTTC. Based on the CDR3 plus reference TRBV18 and TRBJ1-2, the full variable domain is NAGVMQNPRHLVRRRGQEARLRCSPMKGHSHVYWYRQLPEEGLKFMVYLQKENIIDESGMPKERFSAEFPKEGPSILRIQQVVRGDSAAYFCASSPLSPGNPNYGYTFGSGTRLTVV.

The J gene is TRBJ2-7, the V gene TRBV5-5; 10 bases map to TRBD2. CDR1 is SGHKS, CDR2 YYEKEE, per germline (reference sequence). This CDR3 has 16 residues. The junction had 8 bases not matched to a gene; V was cut back by 2 bases and J by 3 bases. For the CDR3, the DNA is TGTGCCAGCAGCTTTAGTAGGACTAGCGGTAGCTACGAGCAGTACTTC. Amino acids: CASSFSRTSGSYEQYF. The full variable domain, with the rest looked up from reference TRBV5-5 and TRBJ2-7, is DAGVTQSPTHLIKTRGQQVTLRCSPISGHKSVSWYQQVLGQGPQFIFQYYEKEERGRGNFPDRFSARQFPNYSSELNVNALLLGDSALYLCASSFSRTSGSYEQYFGPGTRLTVT.

J is TRBJ2-3 and V is TRBV10-3; TRBD2 agrees at 15 bases. Germline CDR1 is ENHRY and CDR2 is SYGVKD. V was pared by 9 bases and J by 1 base, with 2 bases of the junction left unmatched. The CDR3 length is 15 residues. The CDR3 here is CAIRTSGRGTDTQYF. The CDR3 DNA reads TGTGCCATTAGGACTAGCGGGAGGGGCACAGATACGCAGTATTTT.

V is TRBV27 and J is TRBJ2-7, with a weak D call TRBD2 (7 bases). The germline V gene encodes CDR1 MNHEY and CDR2 SMNVEV (reference sequence). This CDR3 has 14 residues. Trimming removed 6 bases from V and 2 bases from J, with 14 bases in between. Here the CDR3 DNA reads TGTGCCAGCAGGCCCAGGGGAGGGACCTACGAGCAGTACTTC. It translates to CASRPRGGTYEQYF.

V is TRBV6-5 and J is TRBJ2-2; 9 bases line up with TRBD1. The V gene's germline CDR1 is MNHEY and CDR2 SVGAGI. CDR3 length: 15 amino acids. Trimming cost V 5 bases and J 4 bases; bases outside gene matches: 5. CDR3 sequence (DNA): TGTGCCAGCAGTCAGGGACAGGGAGCCACCGGGGAGCTGTTTTTT. Residues: CASSQGQGATGELFF.

This clone was counted a few times. The V and J genes are TRBV9 and TRBJ1-2, with 11 positions matching TRBD1. CDR3 length: 16 residues. CDR1 is SGDLS, CDR2 YYNGEE, per germline. V shed 0 bases, J shed 6 bases, and the junction held 7 bases outside the gene matches. CDR3 nucleotides: TGTGCCAGCAGCGTAGGGGTAGGACAGGGGGCCCATGGCTACACCTTC. It codes for CASSVGVGQGAHGYTF.

The rearrangement joins TRBV10-1 to TRBJ2-1; no reliable D call. V was clipped by 3 bases and J by 12 bases, with 12 bases between them. Germline V gene sequence: CDR1 WNHNN, CDR2 SYGVQD (reference sequence). The CDR3 runs 12 residues. The DNA of the CDR3 is TGCGCCAGCAGTGATTCGCCTGCCGGGCAGTTCTTC. Protein sequence: CASSDSPAGQFF.

There are a few counts of this clone. V and J are TRBV5-1 and TRBJ2-2; 7 nucleotides match TRBD2. V shed 2 bases, J shed 7 bases, and the junction held 2 bases outside the gene matches. The germline CDR1 and CDR2 sequences are SGHRS and YFSETQ. The CDR3 contains 13 residues. CDR3 amino acids: CASSLLANGELFF. The CDR3 region has the DNA TGCGCCAGCAGCTTACTAGCGAACGGGGAGCTGTTTTTT. Full variable domain (rest looked up from reference TRBV5-1 and TRBJ2-2): KAGVTQTPRYLIKTRGQQVTLSCSPISGHRSVSWYQQTPGQGLQFLFEYFSETQRNKGNFPGRFSGRQFSNSRSEMNVSTLELGDSALYLCASSLLANGELFFGEGSRLTVL.

This clone was counted a single time. The rearrangement links TRBV19 to TRBJ2-2; TRBD2 aligns across 7 bases. The CDR3 has 14 amino acids. From germline, CDR1 is LNHDA and CDR2 SQIVND (reference sequence). Unmatched junction bases numbered 9, after V lost 11 bases and J lost 3 bases. Written as DNA, the CDR3 is TGTGCCGTCCGACTAGCAAGACACACCGGGGAGCTGTTTTTT. Translated: CAVRLARHTGELFF.

V usage is TRBV2 and J usage is TRBJ2-7; D might be TRBD2 (6 bases). V dropped 6 bases and J dropped 1 base, with 10 bases sitting between them. Germline lookup yields CDR1 SNHLY and CDR2 FYNNEI. The CDR3 length is 13 residues. CDR3 loop: CASRETSSYEQYF. As DNA, the CDR3 is TGTGCCAGCAGGGAGACTAGTTCCTACGAGCAGTACTTC.